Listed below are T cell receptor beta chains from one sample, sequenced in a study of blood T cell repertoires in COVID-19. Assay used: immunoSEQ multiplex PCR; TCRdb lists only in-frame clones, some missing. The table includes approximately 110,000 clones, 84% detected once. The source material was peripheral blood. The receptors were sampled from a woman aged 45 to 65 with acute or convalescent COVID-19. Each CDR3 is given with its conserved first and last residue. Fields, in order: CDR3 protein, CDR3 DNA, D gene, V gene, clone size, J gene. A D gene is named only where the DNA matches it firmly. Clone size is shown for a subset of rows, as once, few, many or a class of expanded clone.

CDR3 protein: CASSMEGAMGGYTF; CDR3 DNA: TGTGCCAGCAGTATGGAGGGGGCGATGGGTGGCTACACCTTC; D gene: TRBD1; V gene: TRBV2; clone size: NA; J gene: TRBJ1-2
CDR3 protein: CASSLIGGTGQFF; CDR3 DNA: TGTGCCAGCAGCTTAATAGGAGGGACAGGGCAGTTCTTC; D gene: TRBD1; V gene: TRBV11-2; clone size: NA; J gene: TRBJ2-1
CDR3 protein: CASSSGDNNSPLHF; CDR3 DNA: TGCGCCAGCAGCTCCGGGGATAATAATTCACCCCTCCACTTT; D gene: NA; V gene: TRBV5-1; clone size: NA; J gene: TRBJ1-6
CDR3 protein: CASSLMTAFGGDSNQPQHF; CDR3 DNA: TGCGCCAGCAGCTTGATGACAGCTTTTGGTGGTGATAGCAATCAGCCCCAGCATTTT; D gene: NA; V gene: TRBV5-1; clone size: NA; J gene: TRBJ1-5
CDR3 protein: CASSLAGGQGYGYTF; CDR3 DNA: TGTGCCAGCAGCTTGGCGGGGGGACAGGGTTATGGCTACACCTTC; D gene: TRBD1; V gene: TRBV5-8; clone size: NA; J gene: TRBJ1-2
CDR3 protein: CASSTDSRHEQYF; CDR3 DNA: TGTGCCAGCAGTACCGACAGTCGGCACGAGCAGTACTTC; D gene: NA; V gene: TRBV2; clone size: NA; J gene: TRBJ2-7
CDR3 protein: CASALGQGDTEAFF; CDR3 DNA: TGCGCCAGCGCCCTTGGACAGGGGGACACTGAAGCTTTCTTT; D gene: TRBD1; V gene: TRBV5-1; clone size: few; J gene: TRBJ1-1
CDR3 protein: CAIRRDSNNEKLFF; CDR3 DNA: TGTGCCATCAGGAGGGACTCCAACAATGAAAAACTGTTTTTT; D gene: NA; V gene: TRBV10-3; clone size: NA; J gene: TRBJ1-4
CDR3 protein: CATAWMIEGEQFF; CDR3 DNA: TGTGCCACCGCTTGGATGATAGAGGGTGAGCAGTTCTTC; D gene: NA; V gene: TRBV19; clone size: NA; J gene: TRBJ2-1
CDR3 protein: CASSPPGLAGSTDTQYF; CDR3 DNA: TGCGCCAGCAGCCCCCCGGGACTAGCGGGGAGCACAGATACGCAGTATTTT; D gene: TRBD2; V gene: TRBV5-1; clone size: NA; J gene: TRBJ2-3
CDR3 protein: CSARVAGANVLTF; CDR3 DNA: TGCAGCGCCAGGGTGGCGGGGGCCAACGTCCTGACTTTC; D gene: NA; V gene: TRBV29-1; clone size: NA; J gene: TRBJ2-6
CDR3 protein: CASSANGNIQYF; CDR3 DNA: TGTGCCAGCAGTGCGAACGGGAACATTCAGTACTTC; D gene: NA; V gene: TRBV2; clone size: NA; J gene: TRBJ2-4
CDR3 protein: CASSQDRGFGYTF; CDR3 DNA: TGTGCCAGCAGTCAAGACAGGGGGTTTGGCTACACCTTC; D gene: TRBD1; V gene: TRBV5-4; clone size: NA; J gene: TRBJ1-2
CDR3 protein: CATAEGLKESPLHF; CDR3 DNA: TGTGCCACCGCCGAAGGCTTGAAGGAGTCACCCCTCCACTTT; D gene: NA; V gene: TRBV11-2; clone size: NA; J gene: TRBJ1-6
CDR3 protein: CASQGRGPSYEQYF; CDR3 DNA: TGTGCCAGCCAGGGGCGGGGGCCATCCTACGAGCAGTACTTC; D gene: NA; V gene: TRBV2; clone size: NA; J gene: TRBJ2-7
CDR3 protein: CASSPRWVQGPSGANVLTF; CDR3 DNA: TGCGCCAGCAGCCCGCGGTGGGTACAGGGCCCATCTGGGGCCAACGTCCTGACTTTC; D gene: NA; V gene: TRBV5-1; clone size: NA; J gene: TRBJ2-6
CDR3 protein: CASIIGGLSNQPQHF; CDR3 DNA: TGTGCCAGCATTATCGGGGGGCTCAGCAATCAGCCCCAGCATTTT; D gene: NA; V gene: TRBV6-5; clone size: NA; J gene: TRBJ1-5
CDR3 protein: CASSEGRRGGGETQYF; CDR3 DNA: TGTGCCAGCAGCGAGGGCAGGAGAGGGGGCGGGGAGACCCAGTACTTC; D gene: TRBD1; V gene: TRBV9; clone size: NA; J gene: TRBJ2-5
CDR3 protein: CASHNTEAFF; CDR3 DNA: TGTGCCAGTCATAACACTGAAGCTTTCTTT; D gene: NA; V gene: TRBV12-3/TRBV12-4; clone size: NA; J gene: TRBJ1-1
CDR3 protein: CASTVDRYYGYTF; CDR3 DNA: TGTGCCAGTACCGTGGACAGGTACTATGGCTACACCTTC; D gene: TRBD1; V gene: TRBV19; clone size: NA; J gene: TRBJ1-2
CDR3 protein: CASQGARGTDTQYF; CDR3 DNA: TGTGCCTCACAGGGGGCGCGAGGCACAGATACGCAGTATTTT; D gene: TRBD1; V gene: TRBV10-3; clone size: NA; J gene: TRBJ2-3
CDR3 protein: CASSLGSVIDEQFF; CDR3 DNA: TGTGCCAGCAGCTTGGGATCGGTAATCGATGAGCAGTTCTTC; D gene: NA; V gene: TRBV5-6; clone size: NA; J gene: TRBJ2-1
CDR3 protein: CASSRPSYGYTF; CDR3 DNA: TGTGCCAGCAGCCGCCCGAGTTATGGCTACACCTTC; D gene: NA; V gene: TRBV5-6; clone size: NA; J gene: TRBJ1-2
CDR3 protein: CASSAYATGRQPQHF; CDR3 DNA: TGTGCCAGTAGTGCATACGCGACAGGGAGGCAGCCCCAGCATTTT; D gene: TRBD1; V gene: TRBV19; clone size: NA; J gene: TRBJ1-5
CDR3 protein: CASSLGGRAQYF; CDR3 DNA: TGTGCCAGCAGCTTGGGGGGGAGGGCCCAGTACTTC; D gene: TRBD2; V gene: TRBV5-6; clone size: NA; J gene: TRBJ2-5
CDR3 protein: CASSQFPRGPTEAFF; CDR3 DNA: TGTGCCAGCAGCCAGTTCCCCAGGGGGCCCACTGAAGCTTTCTTT; D gene: TRBD1; V gene: TRBV3-1/TRBV3-2; clone size: NA; J gene: TRBJ1-1
CDR3 protein: CASVQGSGNTIYF; CDR3 DNA: TGTGCCAGTGTTCAGGGATCTGGAAACACCATATATTTT; D gene: NA; V gene: TRBV28; clone size: few; J gene: TRBJ1-3
CDR3 protein: CSASKGQGSYEQYF; CDR3 DNA: TGCAGTGCTAGTAAGGGACAGGGGTCCTACGAGCAGTACTTC; D gene: TRBD1; V gene: TRBV20-1; clone size: NA; J gene: TRBJ2-7
CDR3 protein: CASTSFGGGTYNEQFF; CDR3 DNA: TGTGCCAGTACCTCCTTTGGGGGGGGAACCTACAATGAGCAGTTCTTC; D gene: TRBD2; V gene: TRBV19; clone size: once; J gene: TRBJ2-1
CDR3 protein: CASIQGANTEAFF; CDR3 DNA: TGTGCCAGTATACAGGGGGCAAACACTGAAGCTTTCTTT; D gene: TRBD1; V gene: TRBV19; clone size: NA; J gene: TRBJ1-1
CDR3 protein: CASSQDRGRGRVGTDTQYF; CDR3 DNA: TGTGCCAGCAGCCAAGACCGCGGCAGGGGGCGAGTGGGCACAGATACGCAGTATTTT; D gene: TRBD1; V gene: TRBV14; clone size: NA; J gene: TRBJ2-3
CDR3 protein: CATQETAYYGYTF; CDR3 DNA: TGTGCCACCCAAGAAACAGCCTACTATGGCTACACCTTC; D gene: NA; V gene: TRBV6-5; clone size: once; J gene: TRBJ1-2
CDR3 protein: CARSRGAGVRGQPQHF; CDR3 DNA: TGTGCCCGCAGCCGGGGGGCGGGGGTTCGGGGTCAGCCCCAGCATTTT; D gene: NA; V gene: TRBV28; clone size: NA; J gene: TRBJ1-5
CDR3 protein: CASSIPPTSGGPDTDTQYF; CDR3 DNA: TGTGCCAGTAGTATTCCCCCGACTAGCGGGGGACCAGACACAGATACGCAGTATTTT; D gene: TRBD2; V gene: TRBV19; clone size: NA; J gene: TRBJ2-3
CDR3 protein: CASSLFERAKTDTQYF; CDR3 DNA: TGTGCCAGCAGCTTGTTTGAGCGGGCGAAGACAGATACGCAGTATTTT; D gene: NA; V gene: TRBV5-4; clone size: NA; J gene: TRBJ2-3
CDR3 protein: CATGMPGEAFF; CDR3 DNA: TGTGCCACCGGGATGCCTGGTGAAGCTTTCTTT; D gene: NA; V gene: TRBV6-6; clone size: once; J gene: TRBJ1-1
CDR3 protein: CASSPTLASGARYNEQFF; CDR3 DNA: TGTGCCAGCTCACCAACACTCGCGAGCGGGGCAAGGTACAATGAGCAGTTCTTC; D gene: TRBD2; V gene: TRBV18; clone size: NA; J gene: TRBJ2-1
CDR3 protein: CAWSAFRVPPNVFF; CDR3 DNA: TGTGCCTGGAGCGCCTTCAGGGTCCCCCCAAATGTTTTCTTT; D gene: NA; V gene: TRBV30; clone size: NA; J gene: TRBJ1-1
CDR3 protein: CASTRERGRSYNEQFF; CDR3 DNA: TGTGCCAGCACTCGGGAGCGGGGCCGCTCCTACAATGAGCAGTTCTTC; D gene: TRBD2; V gene: TRBV2; clone size: NA; J gene: TRBJ2-1
CDR3 protein: CASSTGTGTGELFF; CDR3 DNA: TGTGCCAGCAGCACCGGAACGGGGACCGGGGAGCTGTTTTTT; D gene: NA; V gene: TRBV5-8; clone size: NA; J gene: TRBJ2-2
CDR3 protein: CASQQAGNTGELFF; CDR3 DNA: TGTGCCAGTCAGCAAGCGGGGAACACCGGGGAGCTGTTTTTT; D gene: NA; V gene: TRBV19; clone size: NA; J gene: TRBJ2-2
CDR3 protein: CASSEASPRNYGYTF; CDR3 DNA: TGTGCCAGCAGTGAAGCGTCACCGCGTAACTATGGCTACACCTTC; D gene: NA; V gene: TRBV6-1; clone size: NA; J gene: TRBJ1-2
CDR3 protein: CASSPLATDTQYF; CDR3 DNA: TGTGCCAGCTCACCCCTAGCCACAGATACGCAGTATTTT; D gene: NA; V gene: TRBV18; clone size: NA; J gene: TRBJ2-3
CDR3 protein: CASRRTGANEKLFF; CDR3 DNA: TGTGCCAGCAGACGGACAGGAGCGAATGAAAAACTGTTTTTT; D gene: TRBD1; V gene: TRBV11-2; clone size: once; J gene: TRBJ1-4